Ten or more counts support the clone carrying this TCR beta chain. Newly diagnosed patients aged 18 to 65 had hyperthyroidism of under 2 months' duration. RNA transcripts were the template for amplifying TCR beta CDR3 regions. The TCR CDR3 was amplified in a first-round RT-PCR using the HTBI primer set. TCRdb re-analysed the multiplex PCR reads in MiXCR, keeping a single row per CDR3 protein. The sample has 470,000 or so distinct CDR3 sequences, less than 25% seen once; the top ten hold around 27%. These data originate in a study of T cells in Graves' hyperthyroidism and ophthalmopathy. Deletions cut 8 bases from V and 0 bases from J, with 22 bases between. This CDR3 has 17 residues. CDR1 is SNHLY, CDR2 FYNNEI, per germline.

This sequence joins TRBV2 and TRBJ1-1, with unresolved D. Sequencing was carried out using blood. The source is a man between 18 and 29 years old with Graves' hyperthyroidism. DNA of the CDR3: TGTGCCAGCGAGGAAGGCCCGATTGGTGCGATGAACACTGAAGCTTTCTTT. This translates into CASEEGPIGAMNTEAFF.